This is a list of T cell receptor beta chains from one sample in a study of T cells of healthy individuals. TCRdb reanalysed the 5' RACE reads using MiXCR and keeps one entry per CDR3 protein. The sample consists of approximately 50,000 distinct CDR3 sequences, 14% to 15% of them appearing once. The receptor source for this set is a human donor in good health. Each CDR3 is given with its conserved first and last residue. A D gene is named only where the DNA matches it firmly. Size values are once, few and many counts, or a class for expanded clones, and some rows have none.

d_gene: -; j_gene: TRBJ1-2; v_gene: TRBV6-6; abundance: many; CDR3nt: TGTGCCAGCAGTTACTCTCCGGGAGCCTATGGTGGCTACACCTTC; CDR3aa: CASSYSPGAYGGYTF
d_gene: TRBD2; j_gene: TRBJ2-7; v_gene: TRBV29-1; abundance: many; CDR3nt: TGCAGCGTTGACGGGACTAGCGGGAACTCCTACGAGCAGTACTTC; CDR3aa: CSVDGTSGNSYEQYF
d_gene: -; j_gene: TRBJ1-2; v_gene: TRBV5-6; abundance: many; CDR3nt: TGTGCCAGCAGCCCAGGTTGGGCACTCTATGGCTACACCTTC; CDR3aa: CASSPGWALYGYTF
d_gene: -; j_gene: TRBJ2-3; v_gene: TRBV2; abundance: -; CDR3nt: TGTGCCAGCAGTGAGGATGGCGGGGACACAGATACGCAGTATTTT; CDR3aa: CASSEDGGDTDTQYF
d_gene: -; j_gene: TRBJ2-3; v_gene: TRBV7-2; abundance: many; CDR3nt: TGTGCCAGCAGCACTACCGGGACTAGCACAGATACGCAGTATTTT; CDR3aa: CASSTTGTSTDTQYF
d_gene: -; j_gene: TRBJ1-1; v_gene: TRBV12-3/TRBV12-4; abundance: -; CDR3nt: TGTGCCAGCAAAACCACAGGGCCTGAAGCTTTCTTT; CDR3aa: CASKTTGPEAFF
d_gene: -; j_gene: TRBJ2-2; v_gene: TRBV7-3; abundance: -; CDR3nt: TGTGCCAGCAGCTTAACCGGGGGGCCCGGGGAGCTGTTTTTT; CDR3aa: CASSLTGGPGELFF
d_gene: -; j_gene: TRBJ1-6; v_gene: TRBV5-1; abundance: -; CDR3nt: TGCGCCAGCAGCTTGGAGAGGGGCGTTGATAATTCACCCCTCCACTTT; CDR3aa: CASSLERGVDNSPLHF
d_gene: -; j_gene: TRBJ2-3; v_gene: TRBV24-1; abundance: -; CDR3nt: TGTGCCACCAGTGATCACGCAGATACGCAGTATTTT; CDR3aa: CATSDHADTQYF
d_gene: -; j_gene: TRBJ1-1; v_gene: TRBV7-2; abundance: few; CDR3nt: TGTGCCAGCAGCCTCAGGGCTGTTGAAGCTTTCTTT; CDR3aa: CASSLRAVEAFF
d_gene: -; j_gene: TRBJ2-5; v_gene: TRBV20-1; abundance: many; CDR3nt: TGCAGTGCTACCCCGACAATCCCGGATTCGGCCCAGTACTTC; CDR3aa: CSATPTIPDSAQYF
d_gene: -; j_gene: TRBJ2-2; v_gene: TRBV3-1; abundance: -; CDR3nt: TGTGCCAGCAGCCAAGACGCCTCGAACACCGGGGAGCTGTTTTTT; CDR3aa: CASSQDASNTGELFF
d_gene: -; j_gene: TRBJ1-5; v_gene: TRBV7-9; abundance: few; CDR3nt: TGTGCCAGCAGCCTCACCGGGGTGAGCAATCAGCCCCAGCATTTT; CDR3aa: CASSLTGVSNQPQHF
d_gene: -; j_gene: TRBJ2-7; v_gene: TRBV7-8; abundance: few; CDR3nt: TGTGCCAGCAGCCTCAAGAGCTCCGAGCAGTACTTC; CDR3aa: CASSLKSSEQYF
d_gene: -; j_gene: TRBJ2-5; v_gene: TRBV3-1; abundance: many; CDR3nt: TGTGCCAGCAGCCAAGAACGGGGGGCTGCGCAAGAGACCCAGTACTTC; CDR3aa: CASSQERGAAQETQYF
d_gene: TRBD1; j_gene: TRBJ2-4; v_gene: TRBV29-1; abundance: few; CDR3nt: TGCACCGGGGACAGCTTAGCCAAAAACATTCAGTACTTC; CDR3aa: CTGDSLAKNIQYF
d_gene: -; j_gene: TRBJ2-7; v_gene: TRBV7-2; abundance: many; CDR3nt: TGTGCCAGCAGCTTACCTGGACTACAGAAACGCGGCGAGCAGTACTTC; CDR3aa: CASSLPGLQKRGEQYF
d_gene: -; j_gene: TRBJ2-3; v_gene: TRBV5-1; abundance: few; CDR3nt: TGCGCCAGCAGCTGGGGGGACGGGACCGCAAGTGGAGATACGCAGTATTTT; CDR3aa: CASSWGDGTASGDTQYF
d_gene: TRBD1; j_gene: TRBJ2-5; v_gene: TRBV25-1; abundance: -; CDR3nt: TGTGCCAGCAGTGCACAGGGGGCAGGGGAGACCCAGTACTTC; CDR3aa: CASSAQGAGETQYF
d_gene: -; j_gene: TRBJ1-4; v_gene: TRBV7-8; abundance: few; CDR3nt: TGTGCCAGCAGCCTAGATCCGAGGGGCCAAAAACTGTTTTTT; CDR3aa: CASSLDPRGQKLFF
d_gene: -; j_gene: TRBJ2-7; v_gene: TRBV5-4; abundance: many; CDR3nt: TGTGCCAGCAGCCGAGGAGGGATCCCCAACTACGAGCAGTACTTC; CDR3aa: CASSRGGIPNYEQYF
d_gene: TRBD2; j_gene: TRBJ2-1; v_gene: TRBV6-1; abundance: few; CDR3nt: TGTGCCAGCAGTGTTGGGGGGGGTTACAATGAGCAGTTCTTC; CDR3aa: CASSVGGGYNEQFF
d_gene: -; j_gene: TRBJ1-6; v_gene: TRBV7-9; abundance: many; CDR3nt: TGTGCCAGCAGCTTAGTGGGCAATTCACCCCTCCACTTT; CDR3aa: CASSLVGNSPLHF
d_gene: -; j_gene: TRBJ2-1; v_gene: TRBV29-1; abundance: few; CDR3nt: -; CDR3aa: CSVAAGEQFFF
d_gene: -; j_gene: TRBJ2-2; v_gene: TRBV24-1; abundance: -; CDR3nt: TGTGCCACCAGCCTTCAGGGCAGGGGGAACACCGGGGAGCTGTTTTTT; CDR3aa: CATSLQGRGNTGELFF
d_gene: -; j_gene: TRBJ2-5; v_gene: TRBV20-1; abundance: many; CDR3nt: TGCAGTGCCCCCGGGGCTAGCCGGGAGACCCAGTACTTC; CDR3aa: CSAPGASRETQYF
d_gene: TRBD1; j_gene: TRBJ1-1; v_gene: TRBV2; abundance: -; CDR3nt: TGTGCCAGCAGTGAGGTGCGGACAGGGGAAGCTTTCTTT; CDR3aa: CASSEVRTGEAFF
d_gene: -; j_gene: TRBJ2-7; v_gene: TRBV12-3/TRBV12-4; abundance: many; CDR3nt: TGTGCCAGCAGTACCTTGACAGGAACGCAGTACTTC; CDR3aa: CASSTLTGTQYF
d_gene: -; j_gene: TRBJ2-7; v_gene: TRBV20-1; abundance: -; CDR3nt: TGCAGTGCTAGAGGGTCAGTCCCCTACGAGCAGTACTTC; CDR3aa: CSARGSVPYEQYF
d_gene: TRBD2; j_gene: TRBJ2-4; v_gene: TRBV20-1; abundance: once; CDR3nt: TGCAGTGCGTTAGGACTAGCGGGGGGCAAAAACATTCAGTACTTC; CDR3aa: CSALGLAGGKNIQYF
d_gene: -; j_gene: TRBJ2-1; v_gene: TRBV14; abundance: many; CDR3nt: TGTGCCAGCAGCCAAGATCGGGGGAGCGTATACAATGAGCAGTTCTTC; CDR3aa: CASSQDRGSVYNEQFF
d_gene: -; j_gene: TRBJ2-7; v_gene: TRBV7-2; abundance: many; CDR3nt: TGTGCCAGCAGCTTATTTGGGACGACTGGCTCCTACGAGCAGTACTTC; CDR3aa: CASSLFGTTGSYEQYF
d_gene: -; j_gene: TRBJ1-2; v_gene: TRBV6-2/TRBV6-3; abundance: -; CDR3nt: TGTGCCAGCAGTTACATCGGACTTATGAATGGCTACACCTTC; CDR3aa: CASSYIGLMNGYTF
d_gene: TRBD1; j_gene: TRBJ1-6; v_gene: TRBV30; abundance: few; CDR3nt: TGTGCCTGGAGTTTTGGATTGGGGACAGATAATTCACCCCTCCACTTT; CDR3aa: CAWSFGLGTDNSPLHF
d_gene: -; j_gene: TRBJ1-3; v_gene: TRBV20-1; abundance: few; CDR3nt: TGCAGTGCTAGTACAGGCGTCCTCTCTGGAAACACCATATATTTT; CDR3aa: CSASTGVLSGNTIYF
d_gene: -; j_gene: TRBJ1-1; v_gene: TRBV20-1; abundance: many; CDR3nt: TGCAGTGCTAGGTTGTTCATGAACACTGAAGCTTTCTTT; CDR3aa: CSARLFMNTEAFF
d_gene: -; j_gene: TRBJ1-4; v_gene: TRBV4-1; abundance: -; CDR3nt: TGCGCCAGCAGCCAAGAGAGGTCCGGGGACAACGAAAAACTGTTTTTT; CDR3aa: CASSQERSGDNEKLFF
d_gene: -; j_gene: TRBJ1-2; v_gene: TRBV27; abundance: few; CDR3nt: TGTGCCAGCAGTTTAAACGAGGGGACACTCTACACCTTC; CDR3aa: CASSLNEGTLYTF
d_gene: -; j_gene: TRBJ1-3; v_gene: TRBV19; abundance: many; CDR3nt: TGTGCCAGTAGACTCCAGTTCTCCTCTGGAAACACCATATATTTT; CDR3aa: CASRLQFSSGNTIYF
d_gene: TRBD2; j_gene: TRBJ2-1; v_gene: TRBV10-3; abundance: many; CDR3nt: TGTGCCATCAGTATAGCGGGAGCTATCAGCAATGAGCAGTTCTTC; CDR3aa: CAISIAGAISNEQFF
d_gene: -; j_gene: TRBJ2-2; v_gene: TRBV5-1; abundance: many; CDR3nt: TGCGCCAGCAGCTTGGGGACACCTAACACCGGGGAGCTGTTTTTT; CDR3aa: CASSLGTPNTGELFF
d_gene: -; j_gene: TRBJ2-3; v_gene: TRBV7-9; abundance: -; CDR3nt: TGTGCCAGCAGTCCCCAGGGGGGACGGCAGTATTTT; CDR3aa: CASSPQGGRQYF
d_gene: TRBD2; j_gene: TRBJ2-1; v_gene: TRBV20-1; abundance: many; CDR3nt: TGCAGTGCTAGCAGTCTAGCGGGAGTTAATGAGCAGTTCTTC; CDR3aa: CSASSLAGVNEQFF
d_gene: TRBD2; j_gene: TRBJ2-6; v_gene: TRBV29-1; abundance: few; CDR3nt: TGCAGCGTTGAAGGACCCGGACTAGCGGGAGAGTCTGGGGCCAACGTCCTGACTTTC; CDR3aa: CSVEGPGLAGESGANVLTF
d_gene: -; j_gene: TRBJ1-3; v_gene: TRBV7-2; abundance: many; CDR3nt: TGTGCCAGCAGTTCGGACGCCCGCTCTGGAAACACCATATATTTT; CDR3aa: CASSSDARSGNTIYF
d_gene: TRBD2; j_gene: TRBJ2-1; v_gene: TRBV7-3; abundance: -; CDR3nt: TGTGCCAGCAGCTCGCAAACTAGCGCGGAGCAGTTCTTC; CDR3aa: CASSSQTSAEQFF
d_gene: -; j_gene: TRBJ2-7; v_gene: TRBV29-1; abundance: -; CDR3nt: TGCAGCGTTGAGGCCCAATCCTACGAGCAGTACTTC; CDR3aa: CSVEAQSYEQYF
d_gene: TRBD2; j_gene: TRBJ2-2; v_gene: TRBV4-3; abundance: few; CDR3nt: TGCGCCAGCAGCCAAGATCTAGCGGGAGGGGCCACCGGGGAGCTGTTTTTT; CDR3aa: CASSQDLAGGATGELFF
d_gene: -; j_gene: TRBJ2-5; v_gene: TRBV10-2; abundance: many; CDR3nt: TGCGCCAGCAGTCCCCCGGGACTGAGGCAAGAGACCCAGTACTTC; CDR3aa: CASSPPGLRQETQYF
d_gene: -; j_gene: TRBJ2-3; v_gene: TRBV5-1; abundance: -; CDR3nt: TGCGCCAGCAGCTTGGTCACGGGCAGGAAAGGCACAGATACGCAGTATTTT; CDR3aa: CASSLVTGRKGTDTQYF
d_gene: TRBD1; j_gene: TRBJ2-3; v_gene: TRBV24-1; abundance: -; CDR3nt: TGTGCCGTCTCCGGGGACAGGGGACCAGATACGCAGTATTTT; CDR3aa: CAVSGDRGPDTQYF
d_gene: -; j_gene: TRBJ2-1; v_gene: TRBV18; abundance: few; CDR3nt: TGTGCCAGCTCAGCGTATTCAGCGAGCAATTCCTACAATGAGCAGTTCTTC; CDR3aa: CASSAYSASNSYNEQFF
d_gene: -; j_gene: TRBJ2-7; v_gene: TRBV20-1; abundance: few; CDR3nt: TGCAGTGCGGGGGACACTGATACCTACGAGCAGTACTTC; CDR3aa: CSAGDTDTYEQYF
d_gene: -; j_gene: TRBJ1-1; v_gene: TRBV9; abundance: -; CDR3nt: TGTGCCAGCAGCGTAGGGTCCACGTCAACTGAAGCTTTCTTT; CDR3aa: CASSVGSTSTEAFF
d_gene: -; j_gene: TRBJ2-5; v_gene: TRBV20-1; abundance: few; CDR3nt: TGCAGTGGAGAGGAGGGGGAGACCCAGTACTTC; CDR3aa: CSGEEGETQYF
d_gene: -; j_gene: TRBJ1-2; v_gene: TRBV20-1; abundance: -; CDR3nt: TGCAGTGCTAGAGATCCGTCGAGCTACACCTTC; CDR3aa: CSARDPSSYTF
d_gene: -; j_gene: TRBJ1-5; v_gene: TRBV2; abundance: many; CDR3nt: TGTGCCAGCAGTGAATTGTGGGGAAGCAATCAGCCCCAGCATTTT; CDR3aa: CASSELWGSNQPQHF